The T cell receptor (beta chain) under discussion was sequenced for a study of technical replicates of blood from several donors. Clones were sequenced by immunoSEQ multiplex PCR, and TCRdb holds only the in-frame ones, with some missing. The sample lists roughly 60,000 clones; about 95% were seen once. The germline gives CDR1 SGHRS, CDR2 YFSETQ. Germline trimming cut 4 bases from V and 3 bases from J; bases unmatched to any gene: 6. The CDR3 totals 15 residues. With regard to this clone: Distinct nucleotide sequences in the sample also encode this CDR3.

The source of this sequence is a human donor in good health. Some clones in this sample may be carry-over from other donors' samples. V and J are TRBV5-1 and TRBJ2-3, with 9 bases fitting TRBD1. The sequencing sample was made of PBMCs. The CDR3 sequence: CASSTGQGGTDTQYF. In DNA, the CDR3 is TGCGCCAGCAGCACGGGACAGGGAGGTACAGATACGCAGTATTTT.